The 27 T cell receptor beta chains presented below share a single source sample, sequenced in a study of cytomegalovirus exposure and HLA in healthy donors (dated by TCRdb to about 2017). Library preparation employed the immunoSEQ multiplex PCR assay. A mixture of 60 forward primers for TCR Vbeta segments and 13 reverse primers for TCR Jbeta segments was used in the multiplex PCR. The table comes from immuneACCESS by way of TCRdb, which keeps in-frame sequences with V and J called. Part of the clones is missing from these tables; in studies checked, under half for an unresolved V gene and the rest for unknown reasons. Recorded for this sample are 150,000 to 180,000 clones; 80% of them occurred a single time. The top ten clonotypes cover 13% of the sample. Sequenced input: PBMCs. The receptors were gathered from a man aged 25-40 years in good health and CMV-seropositive.

This clone appeared once. The V call is TRBV5-1, the J call TRBJ1-4, with D unclear. There are 15 residues in the CDR3. CDR1 is SGHRS, CDR2 YFSETQ, per germline. Trimming took off 0 bases at V and 3 bases at J, with 9 bases between the two ends. This chain's CDR3 is CASSLGQRPNEKLFF. The CDR3 DNA reads TGCGCCAGCAGCTTGGGGCAGCGTCCTAATGAAAAACTGTTTTTT.

A few counts support this clone. The DNA of the CDR3 is TGTGCCACCAGCAGAGATCAATACAGTTCGAACACCGGGGAGCTGTTTTTT. It codes for CATSRDQYSSNTGELFF. This chain connects TRBV15 to TRBJ2-2, with D hard to call. This CDR3 has 17 amino acids. Germline V gene data show CDR1 as LNHNV and CDR2 as YYDKDF (reference sequence). V gave up 0 bases and J gave up 0 bases, with 11 bases separating them.

CDR3: CASSIDWTGGHGPQHF. The CDR3 DNA sequence: TGTGCCAGTAGTATAGACTGGACAGGGGGTCATGGGCCCCAGCATTTT. The chain has TRBV19 and TRBJ1-5; 10 nucleotides align to TRBD1. The CDR3 is 16 residues long. The V segment lost 0 bases and the J segment 9 bases; nucleotides outside the gene matches: 8. CDR1 LNHDA and CDR2 SQIVND come from the germline V gene (reference sequence).

This clone appeared once. This chain joins TRBV4-2 and TRBJ2-2; unclear D gene. Germline V gene sequence: CDR1 LGHNA, CDR2 YNFKEQ. CDR3 size: 14 residues. The V and J ends lost 2 bases and 6 bases respectively, with 10 bases between them. The CDR3 DNA is TGTGCCAGCAGCCAACCCGACTGGGCCGGGGAGCTGTTTTTT. The encoded protein is CASSQPDWAGELFF.

The rearrangement links TRBV4-2 to TRBJ2-1; D unresolved. Trimming removed 0 bases from V and 0 bases from J, with 9 bases in between. Germline V gives CDR1 LGHNA, CDR2 YNFKEQ. The length of the CDR3 is 16 residues. Here the CDR3 reads CASSQEVEFSYNEQFF. For the CDR3, the DNA is TGTGCCAGCAGCCAAGAAGTCGAGTTCTCCTACAATGAGCAGTTCTTC.

This clone was picked up a small number of times. The V gene is TRBV6-1, the J gene TRBJ2-3; a weak D match, TRBD2 (5 bases). Germline assignment: CDR1 MNHNS and CDR2 SASEGT. Trimming cost V 8 bases and J 3 bases, with 18 bases left between them. The CDR3 has 15 amino acids. The CDR3 protein is CASGVAGTGTDTQYF. The DNA of the CDR3 is TGTGCCAGCGGAGTTGCGGGTACCGGTACAGATACGCAGTATTTT.

This clone was picked up a small number of times. The V gene is TRBV11-2, the J gene TRBJ1-1; the match to TRBD1 covers 7 bases. From germline, CDR1 is SGHAT and CDR2 FQNNGV. V dropped 5 bases and J dropped 0; count of bases not matched to a gene: 6. CDR3 size: 15 residues. CDR3 in DNA: TGTGCCAGCAGCAAACAGGGACAGATGAACACTGAAGCTTTCTTT. It yields the protein CASSKQGQMNTEAFF.

This clone was counted only a few times. This chain joins TRBV15 and TRBJ2-2; TRBD1 is a possible D gene (6 bases). This CDR3 is built from 16 residues. Trimming cost V 0 bases and J 1 base, with 9 bases left between them. Germline loops: CDR1 LNHNV, CDR2 YYDKDF (reference sequence). CDR3 nucleotides: TGTGCCACCAGCAGAGATTGGGGACAGAACACCGGGGAGCTGTTTTTT. Its protein product is CATSRDWGQNTGELFF. Full variable domain (rest looked up from reference TRBV15 and TRBJ2-2): DAMVIQNPRYQVTQFGKPVTLSCSQTLNHNVMYWYQQKSSQAPKLLFHYYDKDFNNEADTPDNFQSRRPNTSFCFLDIRSPGLGDTAMYLCATSRDWGQNTGELFFGEGSRLTVL.

Concerning this clone itself: One junction end does not reproduce the germline sequence, and a read error may be involved. The chain uses TRBV5-4 and TRBJ2-1; 8 nucleotides align to TRBD1. This CDR3 comprises 17 residues. Germline-derived CDR1 and CDR2 are SGHNT and YYREEE (reference sequence). CDR3 amino acids: CASSSPGPGTGYDEQFF. The CDR3 DNA reads TGTGCCAGCAGCTCGCCAGGCCCCGGGACAGGCTACGATGAGCAGTTCTTC.

This clone occurred once. This chain joins TRBV7-2 and TRBJ2-7; 8 nucleotides line up with TRBD2. CDR3 length equals 14 residues. Germline V gives CDR1 SGHTA, CDR2 FQGNSA. V trimming: 5 bases; J trimming: 2 bases; junction bases outside the gene matches: 5. CDR3 amino acids: CASSPGGPAYEQYF. CDR3 DNA: TGTGCCAGCAGCCCGGGAGGGCCAGCCTACGAGCAGTACTTC.

The rearrangement links TRBV18 to TRBJ1-3; D is undetermined. Trimming cost V 2 bases and J 0 bases, with 11 bases left between them. CDR1 is KGHSH, CDR2 LQKENI, per germline. CDR3 length: 16 residues. The CDR3 DNA follows: TGTGCCAGCTCACCAGGGCCGGACTACTCTGGAAACACCATATATTTT. It is translated as CASSPGPDYSGNTIYF. Filled out from reference TRBV18 and TRBJ1-3, the complete variable domain reads NAGVMQNPRHLVRRRGQEARLRCSPMKGHSHVYWYRQLPEEGLKFMVYLQKENIIDESGMPKERFSAEFPKEGPSILRIQQVVRGDSAAYFCASSPGPDYSGNTIYFGEGSWLTVV.

The genes are TRBV5-5 and TRBJ2-3; D is possibly TRBD1 (5 bases). V lost 0 bases and J 2 bases, leaving 19 bases between the germline ends. The CDR3 covers 18 residues. CDR1 and CDR2 from the germline V gene are SGHKS and YYEKEE (reference sequence). Written as DNA, the CDR3 is TGTGCCAGCAGCTTGGATTTTTTTCGGACAACACTCACAGATACGCAGTATTTT. It yields the protein CASSLDFFRTTLTDTQYF.

The CDR3 spells CASRKTSGGGHIQYF. The CDR3 DNA reads TGTGCCAGCAGAAAGACTAGCGGTGGGGGGCACATTCAGTACTTC. The chain joins TRBV4-2 to TRBJ2-4, with 9 bases fitting TRBD2. The germline CDR1 and CDR2 sequences are LGHNA and YNFKEQ. V lost 6 bases to trimming and J lost 8 bases; unmatched junction nucleotides: 11. CDR3 length: 15 amino acids.

The chain combines TRBV28 with TRBJ2-7; TRBD1 aligns across 9 bases. The ends lost 6 bases at V and 5 bases at J; junction bases unmatched: 14. CDR1 MDHEN and CDR2 SYDVKM come from the germline V gene. The CDR3 consists of 16 residues. Here the CDR3 DNA reads TGTGCCAGCAGCTTAATCGACGCCGGGACAGGGAACGAGCAGTACTTC. This encodes CASSLIDAGTGNEQYF.

This clone was detected only a few times. The chain has TRBV7-2 and TRBJ1-1; unclear D gene. Germline CDR1 SGHTA, CDR2 FQGNSA. The CDR3 loop spans 12 amino acids. V was trimmed by 7 bases and J by 3 bases, leaving 9 bases between them. The CDR3 here is CASNDRDTEAFF. In DNA, the CDR3 is TGTGCCAGCAATGACCGGGACACTGAAGCTTTCTTT.

The rearrangement joins TRBV7-6 to TRBJ2-3, with D possibly TRBD1 on 5 matching bases. V gave up 1 base and J gave up 6 bases, with 11 bases separating them. This CDR3 comprises 14 residues. Germline lookup yields CDR1 SGHVS and CDR2 FNYEAQ. The CDR3 protein is CASSLGREADTQYF. CDR3 nucleotide sequence: TGTGCCAGCAGCTTAGGCAGGGAAGCTGATACGCAGTATTTT.

V is TRBV7-8 and J is TRBJ1-5; 9 positions match TRBD1. This CDR3 contains 14 residues. CDR1 SGHVS and CDR2 FQNEAQ come from the germline V gene. V shed 5 bases and J 5 bases; nucleotides not matched to a gene: 4. The CDR3 is CASSTGQGYQPQHF. The CDR3 nucleotides are TGTGCCAGCAGCACAGGACAGGGGTATCAGCCCCAGCATTTT.

The chain carries TRBV6-6 and TRBJ2-7; 7 bases fit TRBD1. The CDR3 loop spans 14 amino acids. Per germline, CDR1 MNHNY and CDR2 SVGAGI (reference sequence). Trimming took 11 bases from V and 5 from J; bases not matched to a gene: 15. CDR3 sequence (DNA): TGTGCCCTATCTTCCGGGACAGCTTTCCACGAGCAGTACTTC. This gives the protein CALSSGTAFHEQYF.

The chain joins TRBV5-6 to TRBJ2-7, with D unclear. V dropped 1 base and J dropped 1 base, with 3 bases sitting between them. CDR1 SGHDT and CDR2 YYEEEE come from the germline V gene. The CDR3 spans 12 residues. Here the CDR3 DNA reads TGTGCCAGCAGCTTGTCGTCCTACGAGCAGTACTTC. It encodes CASSLSSYEQYF.

The chain has TRBV7-3 and TRBJ2-1, with 9 bases fitting TRBD2. The V gene end was trimmed by 5 bases and the J gene end by 4 bases; junction bases not matched to a gene: 6. The CDR3 is 15 residues long. Germline lookup yields CDR1 SGHTA and CDR2 FQGTGA. The CDR3 region is CASSTKTSGYNEQFF. In nucleotides, the CDR3 is TGTGCCAGCAGCACGAAGACTAGCGGATACAATGAGCAGTTCTTC.

The table lists this clone with a few counts. V and J are TRBV19 and TRBJ2-5; 7 bases agree with TRBD1. This CDR3 region has 13 residues. Germline loops: CDR1 LNHDA, CDR2 SQIVND (reference sequence). The V segment lost 2 bases and the J segment 5 bases; nucleotides outside the gene matches: 2. CDR3 region: CASSIRGRETQYF. The CDR3 coding sequence is TGTGCCAGTAGTATAAGGGGGCGGGAGACCCAGTACTTC.

The chain links TRBV5-8 to TRBJ2-1; TRBD2 aligns across 7 bases. The V and J ends lost 4 bases and 9 bases, in that order; junction bases with no gene match: 7. CDR1 is SGHTS, CDR2 YDEGEE, per germline. The CDR3 extends over 13 amino acids. CDR3: CASSRTRIGEQFF. Written as DNA, the CDR3 is TGTGCCAGCAGCAGGACTAGAATCGGTGAGCAGTTCTTC.

This sequence joins TRBV2 and TRBJ2-7; TRBD2 aligns across 12 bases. The CDR3 spans 17 residues. The germline V gene encodes CDR1 SNHLY and CDR2 FYNNEI. V shed 5 bases and J 4 bases; nucleotides not matched to a gene: 12. This CDR3 is CASSRTSGIGLGYEQYF. The CDR3 bases are TGTGCCAGCAGTAGGACTAGCGGGATCGGCCTTGGGTACGAGCAGTACTTC.

This clone was seen only once. The chain couples TRBV30 to TRBJ2-3; 9 bases match TRBD1. This CDR3 has 15 residues. CDR1 and CDR2 (germline): GTSNPN, SVGIG (reference sequence). The junction had 5 bases not matched to a gene; V was cut back by 1 base and J by 3 bases. The CDR3 loop is CAWSASDRGTDTQYF. CDR3 bases: TGTGCCTGGAGTGCTTCGGACAGGGGAACAGATACGCAGTATTTT.

This CDR3 is CASSPPSDAGELFF. The CDR3 bases are TGTGCCAGCTCACCACCGAGCGACGCCGGGGAGCTGTTTTTT. The rearrangement joins TRBV18 to TRBJ2-2; D is unresolved. Per the germline V gene, CDR1 is KGHSH and CDR2 is LQKENI. V was trimmed by 0 bases and J by 6 bases, leaving 8 bases between them. This CDR3 comprises 14 residues.

The chain uses TRBV14 and TRBJ2-7, with no clear D. The CDR3 is 15 amino acids. Germline assignment: CDR1 SGHDN and CDR2 FVKESK. V was shortened by 1 base and J by 5 bases, with 15 bases between the two germline ends. CDR3 DNA: TGTGCCAGCAGCCAAGTTGGCCAGGTCCCAAACGAGCAGTACTTC. Its translation is CASSQVGQVPNEQYF.

This chain joins TRBV5-1 and TRBJ2-1; a weak D match, TRBD1 (5 bases). Trimming stripped 3 bases from V and 5 bases from J, with 12 bases between. Germline V gives CDR1 SGHRS, CDR2 YFSETQ. The CDR3 has 14 amino acids. CDR3 bases: TGCGCCAGCAGCTCTCGGCAGGGAAACAATGAGCAGTTCTTC. It is translated as CASSSRQGNNEQFF.